The 25 T cell receptor beta chains reported below all come from one sample, sequenced in a study of regulatory T cells in long-lasting Graves disease. Time point denoted: persistent/refractory GD, antithyroid drugs over 5 years with positive TRAb. After RNA was extracted from PBMCs, the TCR library was made from it. Building the TCR beta libraries relied on iRepertoire HTBI primers, and CDR3 regions underwent Arm-PCR. In TCRdb, the multiplex PCR reads were re-called with MiXCR into one record per CDR3 protein. Here the sample spans over 350,000 distinct CDR3 sequences, more than 20% being singletons. Material: peripheral blood mononuclear cells (PBMCs), obtained when the disease was refractory, from a patient treated with antithyroid drugs. The receptor source for this set is a female donor with Graves disease.

This clonotype was counted ten times or more. This rearrangement joins TRBV28 to TRBJ1-1, with 9 bases identical to TRBD1. The V gene end was trimmed by 7 bases and the J gene end by 5 bases; junction bases not matched to a gene: 8. The germline CDR1 and CDR2 sequences are MDHEN and SYDVKM. This CDR3 spans 14 amino acids. The CDR3 region is CASNLPTGGTEAFF. The CDR3 DNA is TGTGCCAGCAACCTACCGACAGGGGGAACTGAAGCTTTCTTT.

The V gene is TRBV7-2, the J gene TRBJ1-2; D not resolved. CDR3 size: 14 residues. The V end lost 1 base, the J end lost 8 bases, and 14 bases lay between the germline ends. Germline CDR1 and CDR2: SGHTA and FQGNSA. This CDR3 reads CASSLESVVDGYTF. In nucleotides, the CDR3 is TGTGCCAGCAGCTTAGAATCGGTCGTCGACGGCTACACCTTC.

As concerns this clonotype: This sequence may be a read error, since a much larger clone differs from it by one base. This chain connects TRBV7-2 to TRBJ2-7, with D perhaps TRBD1 or TRBD2 (5 bases each). CDR1 and CDR2 (germline): SGHTA, FQGNSA. Trimming stripped 5 bases from V and 4 bases from J, with 21 bases between. The CDR3 totals 16 residues. Here the CDR3 reads CASSLELGEGQYEQYF. The CDR3, as DNA: TGTGCCAGCAGCCTAGAGTTGGGCGAGGGGCAATACGAGCAGTACTTC.

The CDR3: CATSSSIVYGYTF. In DNA, the CDR3 is TGTGCCACCAGCTCATCGATTGTCTATGGCTACACCTTC. The chain recombines TRBV15 with TRBJ1-2; D unclear. The germline V gene encodes CDR1 LNHNV and CDR2 YYDKDF (reference sequence). CDR3 size: 13 residues. V lost 5 bases to trimming and J lost 4 bases, with 11 bases between them.

The chain is built from TRBV6-5 and TRBJ2-3, with D possibly being TRBD1 (5 bases). Looked up from germline, CDR1 is MNHEY and CDR2 is SVGAGI. Trimming cost V 1 base and J 0 bases, with 8 bases left between them. There are 15 residues in the CDR3. The DNA for the CDR3 is TGTGCCAGCAGTTACTTAGGGGCTAGCACAGATACGCAGTATTTT. It codes for CASSYLGASTDTQYF.

This clonotype was counted many times. The chain uses TRBV6-1 and TRBJ2-7; TRBD1 aligns across 7 bases. The CDR3 sequence is 14 residues long. V lost 6 bases and J lost 2; bases outside the gene matches: 7. CDR1 is MNHNS, CDR2 SASEGT, per germline. This CDR3 reads CASSQRQGTYEQYF. The CDR3 region has the DNA TGTGCCAGCAGCCAAAGACAGGGAACCTACGAGCAGTACTTC.

V and J are TRBV6-1 and TRBJ1-1; D may be TRBD1 (5 bases). CDR3 length: 11 amino acids. The V end lost 6 bases, the J end lost 5 bases, and 7 bases lay between the germline ends. The V gene's germline CDR1 is MNHNS and CDR2 SASEGT. For the CDR3, the DNA is TGTGCCAGCAGACGGGGGACTGAAGCTTTCTTT. It encodes CASRRGTEAFF.

This clonotype has ten or more counts. The J gene is TRBJ2-5, the V gene TRBV6-1; possible D gene TRBD2, 6 bases. CDR3 size: 13 residues. V gave up 10 bases and J gave up 0 bases, with 12 bases separating them. The germline V gene has CDR1 MNHNS and CDR2 SASEGT. CDR3 protein: CATRRADQETQYF. In DNA, the CDR3 is TGTGCCACACGGAGGGCGGACCAAGAGACCCAGTACTTC.

V is TRBV19 and J is TRBJ2-7, with 10 positions matching TRBD2. With 8 bases clipped from V and 6 bases from J, the junction kept 7 bases outside the gene matches. Germline V lookup: CDR1 LNHDA, CDR2 SQIVND (reference sequence). This CDR3 spans 13 amino acids. CDR3 sequence (DNA): TGTGCCAGTTCAACGGGACTAGCGAGCGAGCAGTACTTC. As protein: CASSTGLASEQYF.

This clonotype appeared once. This may be a read error, as it is one base from a much larger clone. The conserved closing phenylalanine or tryptophan is absent in this CDR3, likely reflecting a read error. The chain combines TRBV27 with TRBJ2-7; 9 bases match TRBD2. With 5 bases clipped from V and 8 bases from J, the junction kept 7 bases outside the gene matches. Germline V gene sequence: CDR1 MNHEY, CDR2 SMNVEV (reference sequence). The CDR3 contains 13 residues. CDR3 amino acids: CASSTKGTSKQYL. The CDR3 bases are TGTGCCAGCAGTACAAAAGGGACTAGCAAGCAGTACCTC.

This clonotype was detected many times. This chain uses TRBV27 with TRBJ2-5; D might be TRBD2 (6 bases). V lost 6 bases and J 4 bases, leaving 12 bases between the germline ends. Germline V gene sequence: CDR1 MNHEY, CDR2 SMNVEV (reference sequence). This CDR3 is built from 13 residues. This chain's CDR3 is CASSHGTAETQYF. CDR3 coding DNA: TGTGCCAGCAGCCACGGGACTGCAGAGACCCAGTACTTC.

The chain recombines TRBV19 with TRBJ2-1, with 8 bases that match TRBD2. Germline CDR1 and CDR2: LNHDA and SQIVND (reference sequence). Losses at the gene ends were 5 bases for V and 5 bases for J; bases not matched to a gene: 11. The CDR3 length is 16 residues. The CDR3 sequence is CASSPRLAGWNNEQFF. The DNA of the CDR3 is TGTGCCAGTAGTCCCCGCCTAGCGGGTTGGAACAATGAGCAGTTCTTC.

J is TRBJ2-3 and V is TRBV28; no reliable D call. Trimming removed 6 bases from V and 6 bases from J, with 13 bases in between. This CDR3 has 13 amino acids. Germline V gene lookup returns CDR1 MDHEN and CDR2 SYDVKM. As DNA, the CDR3 is TGTGCCAGCAGCCGGACCCTCCGTGATACGCAGTATTTT. Protein: CASSRTLRDTQYF.

This clonotype was seen ten or more times. This CDR3 reads CASTEDGYEQYF. CDR3 DNA sequence: TGCGCCAGCACCGAAGACGGTTACGAGCAGTACTTC. The chain employs TRBV5-1 and TRBJ2-7; D remains ambiguous. The CDR3 runs 12 residues. Germline V gene data show CDR1 as SGHRS and CDR2 as YFSETQ. V shed 6 bases and J shed 4 bases, with 11 bases lying between them.

The chain employs TRBV20-1 and TRBJ1-6; no definite D call. Germline V gives CDR1 DFQATT, CDR2 SNEGSKA (reference sequence). The CDR3 consists of 11 residues. The CDR3 protein is CIPSNGKFLHF. CDR3 DNA: TGCATACCCAGTAACGGAAAGTTCCTCCACTTT.

This clonotype was recorded at least ten times. This rearrangement joins TRBV28 to TRBJ2-5, with TRBD2 matching 10 bases. The CDR3 is 14 amino acids. CDR1 and CDR2 from the germline V gene are MDHEN and SYDVKM. Trimming at V came to 5 bases and at J to 7 bases, leaving 7 bases not matched to a gene. In nucleotides, the CDR3 is TGTGCCAGCAGTCTAGCTAGCGGGAGTATGACCCAGTACTTC. Protein sequence: CASSLASGSMTQYF.

This clonotype was counted ten times or more. The chain employs TRBV6-1 and TRBJ2-7; D unclear. V lost 6 bases to trimming and J lost 2 bases, with 14 bases between them. Germline assignment: CDR1 MNHNS and CDR2 SASEGT. This CDR3 has 14 residues. The CDR3 DNA reads as TGTGCCAGCAGAGAACCAGGCGGAGCCTACGAGCAGTACTTC. Its protein product is CASREPGGAYEQYF.

The chain couples TRBV20-1 to TRBJ1-5; TRBD1 matches at 12 bases. With V trimmed by 2 bases and J by 0 bases, 8 bases remained unmatched. The CDR3 extends over 18 amino acids. Germline CDR1 is DFQATT and CDR2 is SNEGSKA (reference sequence). The CDR3 loop reads CSARPMGQGAYSNQPQHF. The DNA of the CDR3 is TGCAGTGCTAGACCGATGGGACAGGGGGCTTATAGCAATCAGCCCCAGCATTTT.

This clonotype has a count of ten or more. This chain joins TRBV7-2 and TRBJ2-3; the match to TRBD2 covers 7 bases. The CDR3 length is 16 residues. Germline values: CDR1 SGHTA, CDR2 FQGNSA. V shed 0 bases, J shed 4 bases, and the junction held 7 bases outside the gene matches. The chain's CDR3 is CASSLALGEGSDTQYF. The CDR3 nucleotides are TGTGCCAGCAGCTTAGCGTTGGGGGAGGGATCAGATACGCAGTATTTT.

Many counts were recorded for this clonotype. The J gene is TRBJ1-6, the V gene TRBV20-1; 7 bases are shared with TRBD1. CDR1 DFQATT and CDR2 SNEGSKA come from the germline V gene (reference sequence). Unmatched junction bases numbered 4, after V lost 3 bases and J lost 5 bases. The CDR3 has 14 amino acids. The DNA for the CDR3 is TGCAGTGCTAGCTCGGGACAGAATAATTCACCCCTCCACTTT. This codes for CSASSGQNNSPLHF.

There are many counts of this clonotype. The chain uses TRBV6-5 and TRBJ1-5; D perhaps matches TRBD1 (6 bases). CDR3 length equals 13 residues. V lost 2 bases and J 15 bases, leaving 17 bases between the germline ends. The germline gives CDR1 MNHEY, CDR2 SVGAGI. The CDR3 nucleotides are TGTGCCAGCAGTTACAGGGCAGGGGACACTTTGCATTTT. It is translated as CASSYRAGDTLHF.

The rearrangement uses TRBV19 and TRBJ1-1; D gene ambiguous. Trimming removed 3 bases from V and 3 bases from J, with 2 bases in between. Germline CDR1 and CDR2: LNHDA and SQIVND (reference sequence). The CDR3 is 11 residues long. The CDR3 spells CASSMHTEAFF. Here the CDR3 DNA reads TGTGCCAGTAGTATGCACACTGAAGCTTTCTTT.

This clonotype has at least ten counts. The gene calls are TRBV20-1 and TRBJ1-1; D call uncertain. In germline, CDR1 is DFQATT, CDR2 SNEGSKA (reference sequence). The CDR3 runs to 11 residues. The V end lost 6 bases, the J end lost 3 bases, and 8 bases lay between the germline ends. The CDR3 protein is CSAAGDTEAFF. Written as DNA, the CDR3 is TGCAGTGCCGCCGGGGACACTGAAGCTTTCTTT.

Concerning this clonotype: This sequence may be a read error, since a much larger clone differs from it by one base. DNA for the CDR3: TGTGCCAGCAGCCGCGTTTGGGACACTGGAGCTTTCTTT. Translated: CASSRVWDTGAFF. This rearrangement joins TRBV6-1 to TRBJ1-1, with a possible D match to TRBD1 (6 bases). Germline V gene data show CDR1 as MNHNS and CDR2 as SASEGT. The CDR3 loop spans 13 amino acids.

The table lists this clonotype with many counts. V and J are TRBV12-3 or TRBV12-4 and TRBJ2-7; tentative D call: TRBD2 (6 bases). The CDR3 consists of 15 residues. V lost 3 bases and J lost 6, with 18 bases in between. The CDR3 bases are TGTGCCAGCAGTTTTGGGGCGGGAACCCATCCCGAGCAGTACTTC. This translates into CASSFGAGTHPEQYF.